The sequence of this T cell receptor (beta chain) was determined in a study of T cell responses to AZD1222 COVID-19 vaccine. The V gene's germline CDR1 is SGHDN and CDR2 FVKESK. The CDR3 has 11 residues. V lost 5 bases and J lost 11, with 12 bases in between. Using immunoSEQ multiplex PCR, the repertoire was profiled, and TCRdb retains in-frame clones only, with some absent. The table has 140,000 to 150,000 clones, approximately 90% seen once. As for this clone: Its target is not known.

General study results and limits: Seropositive at baseline were only a handful of AZD1222 recipients. Across spike, vaccine-associated CD4 TCRs were found, dominant at 160-218 and 743-854. The repertoires were collected only after the peak T cell response. Nearly half of unique spike-specific TCRs reportedly avoided B.1.351 and B.1.1.7 mutated regions.

The source of this sequence is an adult who received the AZD1222 COVID-19 vaccine. The starting material was peripheral blood, obtained 28 days after the second AZD1222 dose. The genes are TRBV14 and TRBJ1-1; D unclear. CDR3 nucleotide sequence: TGTGCCAGCAGCGTGGGGAGCCTGGCTTTCTTT. Its protein is CASSVGSLAFF.